A single sample gave rise to the 20 T cell receptor beta chains below, sequenced in a study of cytomegalovirus exposure and HLA in healthy donors. The PCR made use of 60 Vbeta and 13 Jbeta primers. Sequencing was performed with immunoSEQ multiplex PCR; in TCRdb, only in-frame clones are kept and a portion is missing. Of under 150,000 clones listed, about 84% are singletons. Material: PBMCs. The source is a woman aged 40 to 55 in good health and CMV-seropositive.

This sequence joins TRBV7-2 and TRBJ2-7; D remains ambiguous. Germline V gene lookup returns CDR1 SGHTA and CDR2 FQGNSA. The CDR3 is 14 residues long. Trimming took 5 bases from V and 4 from J, leaving 15 bases between them. The CDR3 protein is CASSLPRLSYEQYF. CDR3 in DNA: TGTGCCAGCAGCCTACCCCGGTTGTCTTACGAGCAGTACTTC.

This chain connects TRBV7-2 to TRBJ1-4; 8 bases agree with TRBD1. This CDR3 is built from 17 residues. Trimming cost V 0 bases and J 3 bases; bases outside gene matches: 6. The germline V gene encodes CDR1 SGHTA and CDR2 FQGNSA. CDR3 region: CASSLARTGWPNEKLFF. CDR3 sequence (DNA): TGTGCCAGCAGCTTAGCGAGGACAGGGTGGCCTAATGAAAAACTGTTTTTT. The full variable domain, completed using reference TRBV7-2 and TRBJ1-4, is GAGVSQSPSNKVTEKGKDVELRCDPISGHTALYWYRQSLGQGLEFLIYFQGNSAPDKSGLPSDRFSAERTGGSVSTLTIQRTQQEDSAVYLCASSLARTGWPNEKLFFGSGTQLSVL.

V usage is TRBV6-1 and J usage is TRBJ2-5; 11 bases are shared with TRBD2. V lost 5 bases to trimming and J lost 2 bases; unmatched junction nucleotides: 4. The CDR3 loop spans 15 amino acids. CDR1 and CDR2 (germline): MNHNS, SASEGT. The CDR3 sequence: CASSSVAGGQETQYF. The DNA of the CDR3 is TGTGCCAGCAGTTCCGTAGCGGGGGGGCAAGAGACCCAGTACTTC.

The chain has TRBV5-6 and TRBJ2-3; D is unresolved. Trimming took 4 bases from V and 4 from J, leaving 13 bases between them. This CDR3 has 14 amino acids. Germline CDR1 reads SGHDT; CDR2 reads YYEEEE. The CDR3 sequence: CASSPRWSADTQYF. CDR3 sequence (DNA): TGTGCCAGCAGCCCCCGATGGAGCGCAGATACGCAGTATTTT.

The V call is TRBV11-3, the J call TRBJ2-5; 7 bases line up with TRBD1. The better agreement between TRBJ2-7 and the DNA end casts doubt on the J call. This CDR3 is 12 amino acids long. Germline lookup yields CDR1 SGHNT and CDR2 YENEEA. The CDR3 is CASSSTGYEQYF. The CDR3 nucleotides are TGTGCCAGCAGCTCGACAGGGTACGAGCAGTACTTC.

This sequence joins TRBV28 and TRBJ2-7; 7 positions match TRBD1. Trimming cost V 4 bases and J 3 bases; bases outside gene matches: 9. The CDR3 length is 15 residues. Per germline, CDR1 MDHEN and CDR2 SYDVKM. CDR3 nucleotide sequence: TGTGCCAGCAGTTCCGGGACAGCTCTTTTCTACGAGCAGTACTTC. This encodes CASSSGTALFYEQYF.

The J gene is TRBJ2-4, the V gene TRBV4-1; a weak D match, TRBD2 (6 bases). The V end was cut by 1 base, the J end by 3 bases, with 13 bases between. CDR3 length: 16 amino acids. CDR1 and CDR2 (germline): MGHRA, YSYEKL. CDR3 in amino acids: CASSQGRGRVKNIQYF. The DNA of the CDR3 is TGCGCCAGCAGCCAAGGTCGGGGGAGAGTCAAAAACATTCAGTACTTC.

This rearrangement joins TRBV27 to TRBJ1-2, with 9 bases lining up with TRBD1. J lost 5 bases, V lost 10 bases, and 11 bases had no gene match. The CDR3 is 14 residues long. Germline V gene sequence: CDR1 MNHEY, CDR2 SMNVEV (reference sequence). CDR3 loop: CATRSPGQGYGYTF. CDR3 coding DNA: TGTGCCACCAGATCTCCGGGACAGGGATATGGCTACACCTTC.

The gene calls are TRBV20-1 and TRBJ1-1; D gene ambiguous. With 6 bases removed from V and 1 base from J, the gap between germline ends came to 6 bases. There are 11 residues in the CDR3. From germline, CDR1 is DFQATT and CDR2 SNEGSKA (reference sequence). CDR3: CSALRNTEAFF. DNA of the CDR3: TGCAGTGCCCTCAGGAACACTGAAGCTTTCTTT.

This clone has a single count. The chain carries TRBV15 and TRBJ2-2; possibly TRBD2 for D (5 bases). The germline CDR1 and CDR2 sequences are LNHNV and YYDKDF (reference sequence). CDR3 length: 13 amino acids. V shed 6 bases and J shed 7 bases, with 12 bases lying between them. The CDR3 DNA is TGTGCCACCAGTTTCGGGGTTGGCGGGGAGCTGTTTTTT. Protein: CATSFGVGGELFF.

Remarks on this clone: Since no conserved phenylalanine or tryptophan closes the CDR3, a read error is the likely cause. It is unclear where the CDR3 begins or ends on the DNA, so no DNA is shown, and the CDR3 is as TCRdb lists it. The chain carries TRBV11-3 and TRBJ2-7; the table's TRBD2 call for D was not verified on the DNA. Germline assignment: CDR1 SGHNT and CDR2 YENEEA. Counting both end residues, the CDR3 totals 11 amino acids. The CDR3 loop is CASSFPTSGRA.

The CDR3 is CASSFEGETQYF. The CDR3 DNA reads TGTGCCAGCAGCTTCGAGGGAGAGACCCAGTACTTC. This chain connects TRBV11-2 to TRBJ2-5, with TRBD2 as a possible D gene (5 bases). The CDR3 consists of 12 residues. V was shortened by 3 bases and J by 4 bases, with 6 bases between the two germline ends. Germline CDR1 reads SGHAT; CDR2 reads FQNNGV.

This chain connects TRBV4-1 to TRBJ2-7; 8 bases align to TRBD2. CDR3 length: 19 amino acids. Unmatched junction bases numbered 22, after V lost 2 bases and J lost 7 bases. From germline, CDR1 is MGHRA and CDR2 YSYEKL. The CDR3 sequence: CASSQKSGSGSLRSGEQYF. CDR3 bases: TGCGCCAGCAGCCAAAAGTCCGGCAGCGGGAGCCTCCGATCGGGTGAGCAGTACTTC.

The chain couples TRBV5-1 to TRBJ2-5, with TRBD2 matching over 13 bases. With 0 bases clipped from V and 4 bases from J, the junction kept 3 bases outside the gene matches. This CDR3 region has 16 residues. Germline CDR1 and CDR2: SGHRS and YFSETQ. In DNA form, the CDR3 reads TGCGCCAGCAGCTTGGATGGACTAGCGGGAGTAGAGACCCAGTACTTC. Its translation: CASSLDGLAGVETQYF.

This clone was detected once. This rearrangement joins TRBV27 to TRBJ2-2, with no clear D. Germline loops: CDR1 MNHEY, CDR2 SMNVEV (reference sequence). The CDR3 consists of 14 residues. Trimming removed 2 bases from V and 4 bases from J, with 8 bases in between. The DNA of the CDR3 is TGTGCCAGCAGTTTAGTCAGGTTCACCGGGGAGCTGTTTTTT. Translating it yields CASSLVRFTGELFF.

The chain uses TRBV27 and TRBJ2-2; 12 positions match TRBD1. V lost 6 bases, J lost 8 bases, and 7 bases stayed unmatched. Germline values: CDR1 MNHEY, CDR2 SMNVEV (reference sequence). The CDR3 runs to 15 residues. The DNA for the CDR3 is TGTGCCAGCAGGATGGGACAGGGGGCGGTGGGGGAGCTGTTTTTT. Translation: CASRMGQGAVGELFF.

CDR3 nucleotide sequence: TGTGCCAGCAGTTCTGGGCTAGCGGCCTCCTACGAGCAGTACTTC. Encoded protein: CASSSGLAASYEQYF. The V gene is TRBV28, the J gene TRBJ2-7; TRBD2 matches at 7 bases. Germline CDR1 MDHEN, CDR2 SYDVKM. The trim removed 4 bases at V and 0 bases at J, leaving 6 bases unmatched. The CDR3 is 15 residues long. Filled out from reference TRBV28 and TRBJ2-7, the complete variable domain reads DVKVTQSSRYLVKRTGEKVFLECVQDMDHENMFWYRQDPGLGLRLIYFSYDVKMKEKGDIPEGYSVSREKKERFSLILESASTNQTSMYLCASSSGLAASYEQYFGPGTRLTVT.

This clone was seen a handful of times. The DNA for the CDR3 is TGTGCGACATCGCGCGGGAGGGCCTCGTACGAGCAGTACTTC. This translates into CATSRGRASYEQYF. This chain connects TRBV30 to TRBJ2-7; 9 bases line up with TRBD2. The CDR3 contains 14 residues. The germline gives CDR1 GTSNPN, CDR2 SVGIG (reference sequence).

This chain connects TRBV2 to TRBJ1-1, with 7 bases that match TRBD1. V trimming: 3 bases; J trimming: 4 bases; junction bases outside the gene matches: 8. CDR1 is SNHLY, CDR2 FYNNEI, per germline. There are 15 residues in the CDR3. The CDR3 region has the DNA TGTGCCAGCAGTGATTACAGGGGAAAGGGCACTGAAGCTTTCTTT. Its protein is CASSDYRGKGTEAFF.

This chain links TRBV6-1 with TRBJ2-3, with 10 bases aligning to TRBD2. The germline V gene has CDR1 MNHNS and CDR2 SASEGT. Trimming took 2 bases from V and 4 from J; bases not matched to a gene: 9. The CDR3 is 17 residues long. The CDR3 sequence: CASSERSGRLVSDTQYF. In DNA, the CDR3 is TGTGCCAGCAGTGAACGTAGCGGGAGGTTAGTTTCAGATACGCAGTATTTT.